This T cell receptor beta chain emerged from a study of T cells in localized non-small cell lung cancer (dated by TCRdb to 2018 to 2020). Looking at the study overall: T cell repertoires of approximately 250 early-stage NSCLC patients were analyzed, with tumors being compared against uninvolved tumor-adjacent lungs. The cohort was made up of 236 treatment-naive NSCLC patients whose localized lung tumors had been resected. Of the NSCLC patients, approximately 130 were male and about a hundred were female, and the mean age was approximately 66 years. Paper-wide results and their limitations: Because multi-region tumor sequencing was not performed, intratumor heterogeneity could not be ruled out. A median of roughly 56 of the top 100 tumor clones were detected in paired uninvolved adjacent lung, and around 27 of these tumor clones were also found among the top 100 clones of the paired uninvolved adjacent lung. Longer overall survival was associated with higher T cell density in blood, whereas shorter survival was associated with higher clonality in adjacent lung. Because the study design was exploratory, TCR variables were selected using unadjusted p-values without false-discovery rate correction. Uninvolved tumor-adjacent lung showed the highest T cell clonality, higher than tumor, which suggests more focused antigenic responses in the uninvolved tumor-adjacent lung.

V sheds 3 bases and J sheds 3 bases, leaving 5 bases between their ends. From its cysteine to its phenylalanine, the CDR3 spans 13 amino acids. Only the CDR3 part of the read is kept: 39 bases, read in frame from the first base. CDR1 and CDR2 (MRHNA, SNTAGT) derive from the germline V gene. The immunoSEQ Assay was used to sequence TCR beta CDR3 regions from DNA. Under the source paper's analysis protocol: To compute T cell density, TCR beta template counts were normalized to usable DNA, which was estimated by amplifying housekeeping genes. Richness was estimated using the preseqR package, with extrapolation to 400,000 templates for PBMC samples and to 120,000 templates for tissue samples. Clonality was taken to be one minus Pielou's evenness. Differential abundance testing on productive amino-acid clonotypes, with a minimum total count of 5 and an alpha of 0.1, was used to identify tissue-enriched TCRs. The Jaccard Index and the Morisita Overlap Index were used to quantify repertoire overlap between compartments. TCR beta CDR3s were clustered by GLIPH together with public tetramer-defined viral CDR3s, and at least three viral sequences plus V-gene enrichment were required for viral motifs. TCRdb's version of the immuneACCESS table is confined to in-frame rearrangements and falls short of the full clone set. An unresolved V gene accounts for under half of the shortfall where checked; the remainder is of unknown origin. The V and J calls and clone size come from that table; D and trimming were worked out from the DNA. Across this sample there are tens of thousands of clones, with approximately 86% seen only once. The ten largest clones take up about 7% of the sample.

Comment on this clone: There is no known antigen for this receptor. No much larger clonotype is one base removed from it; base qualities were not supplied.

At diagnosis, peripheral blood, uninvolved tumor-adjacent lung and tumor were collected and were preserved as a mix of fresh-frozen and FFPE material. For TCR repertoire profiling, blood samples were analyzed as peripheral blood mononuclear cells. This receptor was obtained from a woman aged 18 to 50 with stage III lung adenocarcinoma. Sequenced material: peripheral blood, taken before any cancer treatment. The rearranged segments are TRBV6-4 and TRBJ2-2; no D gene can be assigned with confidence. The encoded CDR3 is CASSESHTGELFF. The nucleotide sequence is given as TGTGCCAGCAGTGAGAGTCACACCGGGGAGCTGTTTTTT.